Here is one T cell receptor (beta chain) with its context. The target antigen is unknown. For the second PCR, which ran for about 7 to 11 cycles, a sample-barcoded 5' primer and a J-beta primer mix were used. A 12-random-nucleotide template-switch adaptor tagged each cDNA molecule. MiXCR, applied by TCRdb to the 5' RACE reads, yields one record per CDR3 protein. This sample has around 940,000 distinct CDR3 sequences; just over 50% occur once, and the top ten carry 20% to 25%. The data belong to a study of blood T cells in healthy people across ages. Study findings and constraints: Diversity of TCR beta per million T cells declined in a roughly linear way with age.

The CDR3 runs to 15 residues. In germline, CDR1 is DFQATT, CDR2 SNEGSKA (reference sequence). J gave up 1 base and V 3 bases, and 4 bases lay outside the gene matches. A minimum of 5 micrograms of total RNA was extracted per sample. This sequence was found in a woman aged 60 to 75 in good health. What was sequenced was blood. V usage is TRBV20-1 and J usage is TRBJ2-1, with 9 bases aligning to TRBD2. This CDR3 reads CSASVLAGSYNEQFF. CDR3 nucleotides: TGCAGTGCTAGTGTGCTAGCGGGATCCTACAATGAGCAGTTCTTC.